One and the same sample provided the 23 T cell receptor beta chains below, sequenced in a study of naive and memory T cell subsets. The beta constant-region primer was an equimolar mix of two oligonucleotides covering TRBC1 and TRBC2. TCRdb redid the calling of the UMI-ligation and nested PCR reads with MiXCR, one entry per CDR3 protein. The data contain around 160,000 distinct CDR3 sequences, over 15% of them singletons. Material for sequencing was naive CD4+ T cells from blood. Source of these receptors: a human donor in good health.

The rearrangement uses TRBV7-9 and TRBJ1-5, with 7 bases matching TRBD1. J lost 4 bases, V lost 4 bases, and 13 bases had no gene match. This CDR3 comprises 17 residues. Germline V CDR1 and CDR2: SEHNR, FQNEAQ (reference sequence). CDR3 coding DNA: TGTGCCAGCAGCTCAAACGACAGGGAGTGGTGGAATCAGCCCCAGCATTTT. This translates into CASSSNDREWWNQPQHF.

This chain uses TRBV20-1 with TRBJ2-7; the D gene could be TRBD1 or TRBD2 (6 bases each). The CDR3 has 15 amino acids. Trimming removed 1 base from V and 5 bases from J, with 18 bases in between. The germline gives CDR1 DFQATT, CDR2 SNEGSKA (reference sequence). Written as DNA, the CDR3 is TGCAGTGCTAGAGGGGTGATCTGGAGGGGGGACGAGCAGTACTTC. Its protein product is CSARGVIWRGDEQYF.

This clonotype was detected ten times or more. This chain joins TRBV29-1 and TRBJ2-7; D possibly corresponds to TRBD2 (5 bases). CDR1 is SQVTM, CDR2 ANQGSEA, per germline. Trimming shortened V by 0 bases and J by 3 bases, and 15 bases separated the two germline ends. This CDR3 contains 15 residues. The CDR3 is CSVEDRGQALYEQYF. DNA for the CDR3: TGCAGCGTTGAAGATCGCGGGCAGGCGCTCTACGAGCAGTACTTC.

This clonotype was detected a few times. V usage is TRBV28 and J usage is TRBJ2-7, with D unresolved. The V and J ends lost 6 bases and 6 bases respectively, with 18 bases between them. This CDR3 is 14 amino acids long. Germline V gene sequence: CDR1 MDHEN, CDR2 SYDVKM. The CDR3 DNA sequence: TGTGCCAGCAGCCCGCCGGTCCTGGTGTCCGAGCAGTACTTC. Protein sequence: CASSPPVLVSEQYF.

Only a few counts were recorded for this clonotype. The chain recombines TRBV7-8 with TRBJ1-5, with D possibly matching TRBD1 (6 bases). Trimming took 4 bases from V and 1 from J, leaving 20 bases between them. Germline CDR1 SGHVS, CDR2 FQNEAQ. This CDR3 comprises 18 residues. CDR3 coding DNA: TGTGCCAGCAGCTGGTCCGCAGGGGCGATCAGAAGCAATCAGCCCCAGCATTTT. Its translation: CASSWSAGAIRSNQPQHF.

The V and J genes are TRBV7-2 and TRBJ2-7, with TRBD2 matching 7 bases. Trimming cost V 2 bases and J 0 bases; bases outside gene matches: 7. The germline gives CDR1 SGHTA, CDR2 FQGNSA. The CDR3 has 16 residues. CDR3 coding DNA: TGTGCCAGCAGCTTACGCGGGGGAGGGGTCTCCTACGAGCAGTACTTC. Translated, it gives CASSLRGGGVSYEQYF.

The chain carries TRBV29-1 and TRBJ2-5, with 7 bases identical to TRBD1. V lost 7 bases to trimming and J lost 1 base; unmatched junction nucleotides: 6. The germline V gene encodes CDR1 SQVTM and CDR2 ANQGSEA. The CDR3 covers 13 residues. The CDR3 DNA sequence: TGCAGCGAAAGCACAGGGGCCCAAGAGACCCAGTACTTC. Its translation is CSESTGAQETQYF.

The V and J genes are TRBV29-1 and TRBJ1-4, with D possibly TRBD1 on 5 matching bases. Trimming cost V 7 bases and J 4 bases, with 19 bases left between them. The germline V gene has CDR1 SQVTM and CDR2 ANQGSEA. The CDR3 is made up of 15 amino acids. The CDR3, as DNA: TGCAGCGCCCTCGGAACCGGGGGGATTAATGAAAAACTGTTTTTT. Its protein product is CSALGTGGINEKLFF.

This clonotype was found a few times. For the CDR3, the DNA is TGTGCCAGCAGTTTAGGGAGCGATTGGCAAGAGACCCAGTACTTC. The encoded protein is CASSLGSDWQETQYF. This sequence joins TRBV12-3 or TRBV12-4 and TRBJ2-5; D gene unclear. CDR3 length: 15 amino acids. V was shortened by 1 base and J by 2 bases, with 11 bases between the two germline ends.

The chain carries TRBV6-5 and TRBJ2-7; 7 bases line up with TRBD1. Germline values: CDR1 MNHEY, CDR2 SVGAGI. J gave up 2 bases and V 0 bases, and 4 bases lay outside the gene matches. This CDR3 region has 15 residues. The CDR3 DNA reads as TGTGCCAGCAGTTACTCGACGCAGGGGGCCTACGAGCAGTACTTC. It specifies CASSYSTQGAYEQYF.

This clonotype was observed a handful of times. The chain is built from TRBV25-1 and TRBJ2-2; D not resolved. The CDR3 extends over 12 amino acids. CDR1 is MGHDK and CDR2 is SYGVNS in the germline V gene. V was cut by 8 bases and J by 2 bases, with 6 bases left in between. The CDR3 DNA sequence: TGTGCCAGCCCCGATAACACCGGGGAGCTGTTTTTT. Protein sequence: CASPDNTGELFF.

V is TRBV29-1 and J is TRBJ2-3, with D possibly being TRBD1 (6 bases). The V end was cut by 6 bases, the J end by 2 bases, with 15 bases between. CDR1 and CDR2 (germline): SQVTM, ANQGSEA. CDR3 length: 14 residues. The CDR3 sequence: CSVLQGYPTDTQYF. The DNA of the CDR3 is TGCAGCGTGCTACAGGGTTACCCCACAGATACGCAGTATTTT.

This clonotype was seen a handful of times. The gene calls are TRBV5-1 and TRBJ2-6; 9 bases are a match to TRBD1. Germline CDR1 SGHRS, CDR2 YFSETQ. This CDR3 has 13 amino acids. The V segment lost 4 bases and the J segment 9 bases; nucleotides outside the gene matches: 2. CDR3 sequence (DNA): TGCGCCAGCAGCCCGGGACAGGGCAACGTCCTGACTTTC. Its protein product is CASSPGQGNVLTF.

The sample holds a few counts of this clonotype. The chain has TRBV29-1 and TRBJ2-3; 13 bases line up with TRBD2. The germline CDR1 and CDR2 sequences are SQVTM and ANQGSEA. The CDR3 covers 15 residues. The V and J ends lost 6 bases and 1 base, in that order; junction bases with no gene match: 4. This CDR3 is CSVGLAGARTDTQYF. The CDR3 DNA follows: TGCAGCGTCGGACTAGCGGGAGCCCGCACAGATACGCAGTATTTT.

The chain carries TRBV28 and TRBJ2-7; the match to TRBD2 covers 14 bases. This CDR3 is 15 amino acids long. Trimming removed 4 bases from V and 6 bases from J; junction bases left unmatched: 5. Germline values: CDR1 MDHEN, CDR2 SYDVKM. The DNA for the CDR3 is TGTGCCAGCAGTTCGGGACTAGCGGGAGTAGGCGAGCAGTACTTC. Its translation is CASSSGLAGVGEQYF.

This sequence joins TRBV19 and TRBJ1-1; 9 bases are shared with TRBD1. The length of the CDR3 is 14 residues. CDR1 is LNHDA, CDR2 SQIVND, per germline (reference sequence). The ends lost 7 bases at V and 1 base at J; junction bases unmatched: 4. CDR3 in amino acids: CASKRTGANTEAFF. DNA for the CDR3: TGTGCCAGTAAACGGACAGGGGCGAACACTGAAGCTTTCTTT.

Only a few counts were recorded for this clonotype. This chain links TRBV7-2 with TRBJ2-5; no clear D. The CDR3 covers 14 residues. The germline CDR1 and CDR2 sequences are SGHTA and FQGNSA. V was clipped by 4 bases and J by 2 bases, with 11 bases between them. The CDR3 here is CASSSPNGQETQYF. CDR3 DNA sequence: TGTGCCAGCAGCTCACCCAATGGGCAAGAGACCCAGTACTTC.

V is TRBV11-1 and J is TRBJ2-1; 10 nucleotides line up with TRBD2. CDR1 and CDR2 (germline): SGHAT, FQDESV (reference sequence). V shed 3 bases, J shed 8 bases, and the junction held 13 bases outside the gene matches. The CDR3 has 17 residues. CDR3 loop: CASSFRGLGTSVHEQFF. In DNA form, the CDR3 reads TGTGCCAGCAGCTTCAGAGGATTGGGGACTAGCGTACATGAGCAGTTCTTC.

V gene TRBV6-4 combines with J gene TRBJ1-1; tentative D call: TRBD1 (5 bases). The germline V gene encodes CDR1 MRHNA and CDR2 SNTAGT. V shed 5 bases and J shed 3 bases, with 10 bases lying between them. This CDR3 has 13 residues. The CDR3 is CASSIRGDTEAFF. Written as DNA, the CDR3 is TGTGCCAGCAGTATAAGGGGTGACACTGAAGCTTTCTTT.

This rearrangement joins TRBV27 to TRBJ2-7; 7 bases align to TRBD2. After removal of 0 bases from V and 12 bases from J, the junction contained 8 bases not matched to a gene. The germline CDR1 and CDR2 sequences are MNHEY and SMNVEV (reference sequence). This CDR3 is built from 13 residues. The CDR3 nucleotides are TGTGCCAGCAGTTTATCTGTGTCGGCGGGAGTGTACTTC. Its protein is CASSLSVSAGVYF.

This clonotype has just a few counts. This chain uses TRBV2 with TRBJ2-5, with D perhaps matching TRBD2 (6 bases). Trimming took 5 bases from V and 5 from J, leaving 18 bases between them. The CDR3 has 15 amino acids. Germline V lookup: CDR1 SNHLY, CDR2 FYNNEI. CDR3 protein: CASSLRAPAGETQYF. The CDR3 DNA is TGTGCCAGCAGTCTCCGGGCTCCGGCGGGGGAGACCCAGTACTTC.

The V and J genes are TRBV11-2 and TRBJ2-3; D is possibly TRBD2 (6 bases). The V end lost 3 bases, the J end lost 6 bases, and 7 bases lay between the germline ends. The CDR3 loop spans 12 amino acids. The V gene's germline CDR1 is SGHAT and CDR2 FQNNGV. Written as DNA, the CDR3 is TGTGCCAGCAGCTTTGGGGGGGATACGCAGTATTTT. Translation: CASSFGGDTQYF.

This clonotype showed up just a few times. This sequence joins TRBV27 and TRBJ2-2, with D perhaps matching TRBD2 (5 bases). Germline V gene data show CDR1 as MNHEY and CDR2 as SMNVEV (reference sequence). The CDR3 has 17 residues. V lost 8 bases, J lost 0 bases, and 19 bases lay in between. The CDR3 DNA is TGTGCCAGCTCTAGCCATCGGGTAGTCCCGAACACCGGGGAGCTGTTTTTT. As protein: CASSSHRVVPNTGELFF.